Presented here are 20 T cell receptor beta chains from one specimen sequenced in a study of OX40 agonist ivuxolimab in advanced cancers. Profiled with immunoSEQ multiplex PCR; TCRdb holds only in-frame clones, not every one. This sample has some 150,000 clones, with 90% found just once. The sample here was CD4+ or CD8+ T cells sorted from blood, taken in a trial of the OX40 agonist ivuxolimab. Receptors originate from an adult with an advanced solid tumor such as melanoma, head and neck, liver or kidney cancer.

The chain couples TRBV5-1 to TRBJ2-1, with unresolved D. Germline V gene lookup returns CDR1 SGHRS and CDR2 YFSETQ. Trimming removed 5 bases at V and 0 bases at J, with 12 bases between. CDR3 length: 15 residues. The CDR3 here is CASSRESSSYNEQFF. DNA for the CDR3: TGCGCCAGCAGTCGTGAGTCGAGCTCCTACAATGAGCAGTTCTTC.

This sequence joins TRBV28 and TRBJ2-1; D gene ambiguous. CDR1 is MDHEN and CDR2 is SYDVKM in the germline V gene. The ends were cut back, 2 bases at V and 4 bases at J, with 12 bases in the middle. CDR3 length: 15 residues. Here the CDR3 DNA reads TGTGCCAGCAGTTTAGAGACTCGGGCATACAATGAGCAGTTCTTC. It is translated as CASSLETRAYNEQFF. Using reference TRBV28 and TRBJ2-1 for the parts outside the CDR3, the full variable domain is DVKVTQSSRYLVKRTGEKVFLECVQDMDHENMFWYRQDPGLGLRLIYFSYDVKMKEKGDIPEGYSVSREKKERFSLILESASTNQTSMYLCASSLETRAYNEQFFGPGTRLTVL.

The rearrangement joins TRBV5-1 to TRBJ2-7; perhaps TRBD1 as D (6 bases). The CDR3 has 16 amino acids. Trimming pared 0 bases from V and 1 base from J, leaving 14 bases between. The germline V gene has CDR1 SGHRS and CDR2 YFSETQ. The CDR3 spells CASSLAEGHGSYEQYF. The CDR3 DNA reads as TGCGCCAGCAGCTTGGCAGAGGGACATGGGTCCTACGAGCAGTACTTC.

The DNA for the CDR3 is TGCGCCAGCAGCGGAGGGACAGGAGGCTACGAGCAGTACTTC. Residues: CASSGGTGGYEQYF. V usage is TRBV5-1 and J usage is TRBJ2-5; the match to TRBD1 covers 8 bases. The tail of the sequence fits TRBJ2-7 better, so the J call may be wrong. The CDR3 sequence is 14 residues long. Germline V gene lookup returns CDR1 SGHRS and CDR2 YFSETQ.

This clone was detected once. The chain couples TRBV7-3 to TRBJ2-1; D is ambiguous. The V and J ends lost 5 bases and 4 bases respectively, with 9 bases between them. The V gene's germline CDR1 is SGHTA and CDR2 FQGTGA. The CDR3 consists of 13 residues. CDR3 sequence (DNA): TGTGCCAGCAGCCTTGCGCCTTACAATGAGCAGTTCTTC. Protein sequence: CASSLAPYNEQFF.

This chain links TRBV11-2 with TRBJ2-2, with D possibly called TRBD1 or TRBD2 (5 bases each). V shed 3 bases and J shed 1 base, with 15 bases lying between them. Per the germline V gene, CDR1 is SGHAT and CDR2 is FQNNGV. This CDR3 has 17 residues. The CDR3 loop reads CASSLAPGTVNTGELFF. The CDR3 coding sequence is TGTGCCAGCAGCTTGGCCCCCGGGACGGTGAACACCGGGGAGCTGTTTTTT. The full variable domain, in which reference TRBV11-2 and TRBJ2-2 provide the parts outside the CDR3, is EAGVAQSPRYKIIEKRQSVAFWCNPISGHATLYWYQQILGQGPKLLIQFQNNGVVDDSQLPKDRFSAERLKGVDSTLKIQPAKLEDSAVYLCASSLAPGTVNTGELFFGEGSRLTVL.

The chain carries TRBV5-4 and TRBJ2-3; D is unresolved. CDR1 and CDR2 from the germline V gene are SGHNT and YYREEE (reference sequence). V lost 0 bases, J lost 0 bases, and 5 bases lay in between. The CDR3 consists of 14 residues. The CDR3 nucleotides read TGTGCCAGCAGCTTGGTGTTTAGCACAGATACGCAGTATTTT. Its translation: CASSLVFSTDTQYF. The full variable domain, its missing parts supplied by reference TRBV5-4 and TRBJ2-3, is ETGVTQSPTHLIKTRGQQVTLRCSSQSGHNTVSWYQQALGQGPQFIFQYYREEENGRGNFPPRFSGLQFPNYSSELNVNALELDDSALYLCASSLVFSTDTQYFGPGTRLTVL.

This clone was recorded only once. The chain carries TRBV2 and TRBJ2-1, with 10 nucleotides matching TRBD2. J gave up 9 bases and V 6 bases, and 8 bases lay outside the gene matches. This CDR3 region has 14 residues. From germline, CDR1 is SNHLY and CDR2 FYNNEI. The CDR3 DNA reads TGTGCCAGCAGCGAACGGGTAGCGGGAGGTGAGCAGTTCTTC. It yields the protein CASSERVAGGEQFF.

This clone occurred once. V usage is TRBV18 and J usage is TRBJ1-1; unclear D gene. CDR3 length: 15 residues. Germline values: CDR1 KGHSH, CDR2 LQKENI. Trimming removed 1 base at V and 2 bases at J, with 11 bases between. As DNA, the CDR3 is TGTGCCAGCTCACCACAGAAAGGCGCAAACACTGAAGCTTTCTTT. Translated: CASSPQKGANTEAFF.

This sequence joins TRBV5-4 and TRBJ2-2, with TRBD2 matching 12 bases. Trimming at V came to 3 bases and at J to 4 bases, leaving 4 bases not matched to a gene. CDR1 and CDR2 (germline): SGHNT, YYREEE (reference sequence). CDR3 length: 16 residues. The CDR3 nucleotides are TGTGCCAGCAGCTCACTGACTAGCGGGAGCACCGGGGAGCTGTTTTTT. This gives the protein CASSSLTSGSTGELFF.

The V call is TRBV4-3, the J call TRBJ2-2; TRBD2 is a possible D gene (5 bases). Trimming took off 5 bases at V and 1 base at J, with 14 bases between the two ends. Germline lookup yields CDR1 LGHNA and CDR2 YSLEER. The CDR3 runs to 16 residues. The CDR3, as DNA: TGCGCCAGCAGCTCGACGTGGGGAGAGAACACCGGGGAGCTGTTTTTT. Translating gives CASSSTWGENTGELFF.

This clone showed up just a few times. CDR3 region: CASRGGTGQDQPQHF. Written as DNA, the CDR3 is TGCGCCAGCCGAGGGGGGACAGGGCAGGATCAGCCCCAGCATTTT. This chain joins TRBV5-1 and TRBJ1-5; 9 bases are shared with TRBD1. Germline V lookup: CDR1 SGHRS, CDR2 YFSETQ. The CDR3 is 15 residues long. V shed 7 bases, J shed 5 bases, and the junction held 10 bases outside the gene matches.

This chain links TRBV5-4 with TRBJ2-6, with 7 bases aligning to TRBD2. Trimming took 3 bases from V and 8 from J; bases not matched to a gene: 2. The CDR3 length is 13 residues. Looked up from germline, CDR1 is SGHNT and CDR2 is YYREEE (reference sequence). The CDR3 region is CASSWGGPNVLTF. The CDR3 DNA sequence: TGTGCCAGCAGCTGGGGAGGGCCCAACGTCCTGACTTTC.

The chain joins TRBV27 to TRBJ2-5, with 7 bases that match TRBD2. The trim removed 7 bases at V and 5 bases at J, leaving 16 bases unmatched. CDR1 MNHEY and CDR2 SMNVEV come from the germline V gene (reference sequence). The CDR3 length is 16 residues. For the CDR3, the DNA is TGTGCCAGCACCGCCCCGGGGCTAGCGGCTGGGGAGACCCAGTACTTC. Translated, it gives CASTAPGLAAGETQYF.

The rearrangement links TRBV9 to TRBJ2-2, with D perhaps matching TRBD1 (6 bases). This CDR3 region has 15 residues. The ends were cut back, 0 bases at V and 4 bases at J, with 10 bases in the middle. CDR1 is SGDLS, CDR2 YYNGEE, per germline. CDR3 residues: CASSVGTGRTGELFF. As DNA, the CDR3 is TGTGCCAGCAGCGTAGGCACAGGGCGCACCGGGGAGCTGTTTTTT.

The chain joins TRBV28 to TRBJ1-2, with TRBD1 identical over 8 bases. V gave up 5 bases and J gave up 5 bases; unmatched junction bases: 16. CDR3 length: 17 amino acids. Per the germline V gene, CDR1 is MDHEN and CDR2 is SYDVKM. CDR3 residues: CASSLDPLTGGGYGYTF. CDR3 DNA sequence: TGTGCCAGCAGTCTTGATCCCCTCACAGGGGGAGGGTATGGCTACACCTTC.

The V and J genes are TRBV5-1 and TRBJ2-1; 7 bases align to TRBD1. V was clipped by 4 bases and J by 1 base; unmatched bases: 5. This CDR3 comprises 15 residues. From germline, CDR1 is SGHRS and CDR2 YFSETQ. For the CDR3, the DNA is TGCGCCAGCAGCATTCGGGACAGATCCTACAATGAGCAGTTCTTC. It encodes CASSIRDRSYNEQFF.

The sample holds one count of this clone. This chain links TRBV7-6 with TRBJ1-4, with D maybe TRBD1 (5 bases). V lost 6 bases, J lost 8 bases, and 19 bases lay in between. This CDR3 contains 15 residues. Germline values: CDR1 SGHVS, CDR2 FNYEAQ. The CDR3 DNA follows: TGTGCCAGCAGACGGACACCGGGGCGCGAGGAAAAACTGTTTTTT. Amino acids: CASRRTPGREEKLFF. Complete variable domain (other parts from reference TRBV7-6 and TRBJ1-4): GAGVSQSPRYKVTKRGQDVALRCDPISGHVSLYWYRQALGQGPEFLTYFNYEAQQDKSGLPNDRFSAERPEGSISTLTIQRTEQRDSAMYRCASRRTPGREEKLFFGSGTQLSVL.

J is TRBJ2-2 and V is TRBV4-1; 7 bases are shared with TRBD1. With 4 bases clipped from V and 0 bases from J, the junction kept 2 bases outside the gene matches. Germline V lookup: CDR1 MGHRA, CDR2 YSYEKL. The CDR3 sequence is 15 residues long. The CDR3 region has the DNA TGCGCCAGCAGCCGCCAGGGGGCGAACACCGGGGAGCTGTTTTTT. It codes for CASSRQGANTGELFF.

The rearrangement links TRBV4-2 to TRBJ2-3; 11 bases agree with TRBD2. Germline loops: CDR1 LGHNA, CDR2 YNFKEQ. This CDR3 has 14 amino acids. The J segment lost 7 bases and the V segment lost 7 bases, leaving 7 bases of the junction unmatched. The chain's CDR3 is CASTSLAGVNTQYF. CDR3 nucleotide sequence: TGTGCCAGCACCTCACTAGCGGGAGTGAATACGCAGTATTTT.